These T cell receptor beta chains were read from a single sample in a study of CD8 T cells in ankylosing spondylitis. One entry per CDR3 protein, called by TCRdb with MiXCR from the 5' RACE reads. The table lists about 220,000 distinct CDR3 sequences, 8% to 11% of them singletons. The sample taken for sequencing was blood, either unsorted or a sorted T cell fraction (not recorded which). These receptors were obtained from a male donor with ankylosing spondylitis or in good health (not recorded which). The CDR3 runs from the conserved cysteine through the conserved F or W. Expanded clones get a size class; other rows say once, few or many, or leave the size out.

CDR3 protein: CASSLVISNQPQHF; clone size: many; J gene: TRBJ1-5; V gene: TRBV7-2
CDR3 protein: CASSPPLSGGSDTQYF; clone size: NA; J gene: TRBJ2-3; V gene: TRBV7-2
CDR3 protein: CASSHRYEEQYF; clone size: few; J gene: TRBJ2-7; V gene: TRBV7-9
CDR3 protein: CSATLNNQPQHF; clone size: many; J gene: TRBJ1-5; V gene: TRBV20-1
CDR3 protein: CASRDSGGTYNEQFF; clone size: many; J gene: TRBJ2-1; V gene: TRBV5-1
CDR3 protein: CASSYGLNEKLFF; clone size: few; J gene: TRBJ1-4; V gene: TRBV6-6
CDR3 protein: CASSFATGSRETQYF; clone size: few; J gene: TRBJ2-5; V gene: TRBV27
CDR3 protein: CASSLIGRADYNEQFF; clone size: few; J gene: TRBJ2-1; V gene: TRBV28
CDR3 protein: CASRVPGLAGGTDTQYF; clone size: NA; J gene: TRBJ2-3; V gene: TRBV5-5
CDR3 protein: CAISDTGRGESTDTQYF; clone size: NA; J gene: TRBJ2-3; V gene: TRBV10-3
CDR3 protein: CASRLGTGSYEQYF; clone size: NA; J gene: TRBJ2-7; V gene: TRBV5-1
CDR3 protein: CSAKDRNQPQHF; clone size: many; J gene: TRBJ1-5; V gene: TRBV20-1
CDR3 protein: CASSLGGGTGPPYGYTF; clone size: NA; J gene: TRBJ1-2; V gene: TRBV5-1
CDR3 protein: CASSGSDSSYEQYF; clone size: NA; J gene: TRBJ2-7; V gene: TRBV12-3/TRBV12-4
CDR3 protein: CSVEVVTAETQYF; clone size: many; J gene: TRBJ2-5; V gene: TRBV29-1
CDR3 protein: CAISESADRGETQYF; clone size: many; J gene: TRBJ2-5; V gene: TRBV10-3
CDR3 protein: CATSTNLGTEAFF; clone size: many; J gene: TRBJ1-1; V gene: TRBV15
CDR3 protein: CSARDIQRGATGGELFF; clone size: NA; J gene: TRBJ2-2; V gene: TRBV20-1
CDR3 protein: CASGTGGFYEQYF; clone size: many; J gene: TRBJ2-7; V gene: TRBV12-3/TRBV12-4
CDR3 protein: CSASSAGESVETQYF; clone size: many; J gene: TRBJ2-5; V gene: TRBV20-1
CDR3 protein: CSARSGQGWEKLFF; clone size: many; J gene: TRBJ1-4; V gene: TRBV20-1
CDR3 protein: CASSGRDTTYEQYF; clone size: many; J gene: TRBJ2-7; V gene: TRBV19
CDR3 protein: CASTKIPAYTDTQYF; clone size: many; J gene: TRBJ2-3; V gene: TRBV12-3/TRBV12-4
CDR3 protein: CSARAGATNEKLFF; clone size: few; J gene: TRBJ1-4; V gene: TRBV20-1
CDR3 protein: CASSGLLGTGELFF; clone size: NA; J gene: TRBJ2-2; V gene: TRBV19
CDR3 protein: CASTELPTKGNTEAFF; clone size: many; J gene: TRBJ1-1; V gene: TRBV9
CDR3 protein: CASSFRAGGQQETQYF; clone size: NA; J gene: TRBJ2-5; V gene: TRBV12-3/TRBV12-4
CDR3 protein: CATSRGRHGGYEQYF; clone size: few; J gene: TRBJ2-7; V gene: TRBV15
CDR3 protein: CASSLWAGGISGNTIYF; clone size: many; J gene: TRBJ1-3; V gene: TRBV12-3/TRBV12-4
CDR3 protein: CASSLDSRNNSPLHF; clone size: many; J gene: TRBJ1-6; V gene: TRBV7-2
CDR3 protein: CASSPDREWSYEQYF; clone size: many; J gene: TRBJ2-7; V gene: TRBV5-7
CDR3 protein: CASSFGLDSYEQYF; clone size: many; J gene: TRBJ2-7; V gene: TRBV27
CDR3 protein: CASSLDGTEAYEQYF; clone size: many; J gene: TRBJ2-7; V gene: TRBV5-1